This record concerns one T cell receptor (beta chain) sequence. Here immunoSEQ multiplex PCR was the method, and the copy in TCRdb shows in-frame clones only, minus some. The data hold around 1.5 million clones, with 98% observed a single time. The sample is drawn from a study of shared clonotypes between healthy human individuals. Germline assignment: CDR1 MGHDK and CDR2 SYGVNS. V dropped 6 bases and J dropped 2; count of bases not matched to a gene: 1. The length of the CDR3 is 12 residues. Only Caucasian adults living in Nashville, Tennessee made up the donor group. The sequenced material came from naive CD4+ T cells sorted from blood. Described subset: CD45RA+ positively selected. The gene calls are TRBV25-1 and TRBJ2-7; 7 nucleotides match TRBD2. The receptor was isolated from a young man in good health. The CDR3 nucleotides read TGTGCCAGCAGGAGCGGGACCTACGAGCAGTACTTC. Protein product: CASRSGTYEQYF.